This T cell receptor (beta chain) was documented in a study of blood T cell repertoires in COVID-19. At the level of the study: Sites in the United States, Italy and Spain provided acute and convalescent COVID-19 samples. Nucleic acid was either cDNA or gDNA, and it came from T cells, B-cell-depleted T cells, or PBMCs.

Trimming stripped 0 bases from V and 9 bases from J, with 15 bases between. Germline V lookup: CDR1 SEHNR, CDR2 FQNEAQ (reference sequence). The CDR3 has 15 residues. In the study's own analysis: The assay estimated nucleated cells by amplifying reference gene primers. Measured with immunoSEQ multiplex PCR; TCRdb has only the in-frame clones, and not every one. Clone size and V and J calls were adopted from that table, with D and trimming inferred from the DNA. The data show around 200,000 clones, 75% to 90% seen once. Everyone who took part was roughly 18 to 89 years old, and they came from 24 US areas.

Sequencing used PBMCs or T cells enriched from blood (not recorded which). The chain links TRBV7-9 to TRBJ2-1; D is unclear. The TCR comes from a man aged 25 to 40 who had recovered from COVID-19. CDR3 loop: CASSLALSSIGEQFF. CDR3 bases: TGTGCCAGCAGCTTAGCGCTTTCTAGTATCGGTGAGCAGTTCTTC.